Listed below are T cell receptor beta chains from one sample, sequenced in a study of blood T cell repertoires in COVID-19. Generated by immunoSEQ multiplex PCR, the TCRdb table keeps only in-frame clones and is missing some. The sample contains approximately 440,000 clones, about 92% of which appear only once. The sequenced sample consisted of PBMCs or T cells enriched from blood (not recorded which). The receptors stem from a man between 18 and 35 years old who had recovered from COVID-19. Both conserved end residues are part of each CDR3. Fields, in order: D gene, clone size, V gene, J gene, CDR3 DNA, CDR3 protein. D genes are given only for firm matches. Clone size is shown for a subset of rows, as once, few, many or a class of expanded clone.

>-|once|TRBV6-1|TRBJ2-1
TGTGCCAGCAGTGAATTGACGGGAGTGTTAGTTGAGCAGTTCTTC
CASSELTGVLVEQFF
>TRBD2|-|TRBV7-6|TRBJ2-1
TGTGCCAGCAGTTTAGCTAGCGGGAGTCCCAATGAGCAGTTCTTC
CASSLASGSPNEQFF
>-|once|TRBV12-3/TRBV12-4|TRBJ1-2
TGTGCCAGCAGCAATGCAGGGTATGGCTACACCTTC
CASSNAGYGYTF
>-|-|TRBV28|TRBJ2-5
TGTGCCAGTAACCGGTTCGGGGACTCGCTGTACTTC
CASNRFGDSLYF
>-|-|TRBV10-3|TRBJ2-3
TGTGCCATCAGCCCGGGGGTGGACAGGTTCCCAGATACGCAGTATTTT
CAISPGVDRFPDTQYF
>-|-|TRBV3-1/TRBV3-2|TRBJ1-5
TGTGCCAGCACCTCGGGTAATCAGCCCCAGCATTTT
CASTSGNQPQHF
>TRBD1|once|TRBV27|TRBJ1-2
TGTGCCAGCCCTGAGGTTGAGGGGGCGATTTGGCCCTACTATGGCTACACCTTC
CASPEVEGAIWPYYGYTF
>TRBD1|-|TRBV2|TRBJ2-1
TGTGCCAGCAGAACCGGGACAGGGCTAGTCAATGAGCAGTTCTTC
CASRTGTGLVNEQFF
>-|-|TRBV9|TRBJ2-7
TGTGCCAGCAGCGGGGAGGACGGAACCTACGAGCAGTACTTC
CASSGEDGTYEQYF
>TRBD1|-|TRBV2|TRBJ2-1
TGTGCCAGCAGTACTGGGGACAGGGGCTGGAATGAGCAGTTCTTC
CASSTGDRGWNEQFF
>-|-|TRBV10-3|TRBJ1-5
TGTGCCGTTCAGACACCTAATCAGCCCCAGCATTTT
CAVQTPNQPQHF
>-|-|TRBV28|TRBJ2-7
TGTGCCAGCAGTTTATCGAGTCCTGGCGAGCAGTACTTC
CASSLSSPGEQYF
>TRBD1|-|TRBV7-2|TRBJ1-2
TGTGCCAGCAGCTTAGGCCAGGGGGCTGGATATGGCTACACCTTC
CASSLGQGAGYGYTF
>TRBD1|-|TRBV18|TRBJ2-7
TGTGCCAGCTCACCAGTCGGACAGGGGGGACCCGAGCAGTACTTC
CASSPVGQGGPEQYF
>TRBD1|-|TRBV5-4|TRBJ1-2
TGTGCCAGCAGCCCTAAACAGGGGTGGGACTATGGCTACACCTTC
CASSPKQGWDYGYTF
>TRBD2|-|TRBV2|TRBJ2-5
TGTGCCAGCAGTGACGGGACTAGCGGGAGAGGGGGTTGGGAGACCCAGTACTTC
CASSDGTSGRGGWETQYF
>TRBD1|-|TRBV5-1|TRBJ1-2
TGCGCCAGCAGCTTGACATCAAGGACAGGGCGAGAATTTGGCTACACCTTC
CASSLTSRTGREFGYTF
>-|-|TRBV21-1|TRBJ2-3
TGTGCCAGCAGCAAAAGGGGGCGCGCAGATACGCAGTATTTT
CASSKRGRADTQYF
>-|once|TRBV5-1|TRBJ2-2
TGCGCCAGCAGCTTGAACCGGGAGAACACCGGGGAGCTGTTTTTT
CASSLNRENTGELFF
>TRBD1|-|TRBV3-1/TRBV3-2|TRBJ1-4
TGTGCCAGCAGCCCAAAACAGGGGATACGCAAAAAACTGTTTTTT
CASSPKQGIRKKLFF
>-|-|TRBV6-6|TRBJ1-1
TGTGCCAGCAGTCAGGGACAATCAGCTTTCTTT
CASSQGQSAFF
>TRBD1|-|TRBV28|TRBJ1-5
TGTGCCAGCAGAGTCGACATCAGGGGGCTTCAGCCCCAGCATTTT
CASRVDIRGLQPQHF
>-|-|TRBV28|TRBJ1-2
TGTGCCAGCAGCACACCGTGGGGCTACACCTTC
CASSTPWGYTF
>-|once|TRBV3-1/TRBV3-2|TRBJ1-2
TGTGCCAGCAGCCCCCGGGGGGGTCGATATGGCTACACCTTC
CASSPRGGRYGYTF
>-|once|TRBV19|TRBJ2-7
TGTGCCAGTAGTATAGACAGGGGCCGGGACGAGCAGTACTTC
CASSIDRGRDEQYF
>TRBD1|-|TRBV29-1|TRBJ1-2
TGCAGCGTTGACCTTGGGACAGGGGGCGGGGGCTATGGCTACACCTTC
CSVDLGTGGGGYGYTF
>-|-|TRBV30|TRBJ1-1
TGTGCCTGGAGGAAGGCAGGGTTCTCGACTGAAGCTTTCTTT
CAWRKAGFSTEAFF
>-|once|TRBV29-1|TRBJ1-1
TGCAGCGTTCTCGACAGGAACACTGAAGCTTTCTTT
CSVLDRNTEAFF
>-|-|TRBV11-2|TRBJ2-5
TGTGCCAGCAATCGTGGGGGCCAGCGTCAAGAGACCCAGTACTTC
CASNRGGQRQETQYF
>-|few|TRBV7-9|TRBJ1-1
TGTGCCAGCAGCTTAGAACCCAGGGTGAGAACTGAAGCTTTCTTT
CASSLEPRVRTEAFF
>-|few|TRBV5-1|TRBJ1-6
TGCGCCAGCAGCTTAAAGGGGAGGGATAATTCACCCCTCCACTTT
CASSLKGRDNSPLHF
>-|-|TRBV6-5|TRBJ1-1
TGTGCCAGCTCTTCCGGTCCCTCAGGTAGGACTGAAGCTTTCTTT
CASSSGPSGRTEAFF
>-|-|TRBV6-5|TRBJ1-5
TGTGCCAGCAGACAAAAAGGGGGTCAGCCCCAGCATTTT
CASRQKGGQPQHF
>TRBD1|-|TRBV7-2|TRBJ1-5
TGTGCCAGCAGCTACTCCCGGACAGGAGGATACCAGCCCCAGCATTTT
CASSYSRTGGYQPQHF
>-|once|TRBV29-1|TRBJ1-2
TGCAGCGTCTTCCTCACGGCAGACAATGGCTACACCTTC
CSVFLTADNGYTF